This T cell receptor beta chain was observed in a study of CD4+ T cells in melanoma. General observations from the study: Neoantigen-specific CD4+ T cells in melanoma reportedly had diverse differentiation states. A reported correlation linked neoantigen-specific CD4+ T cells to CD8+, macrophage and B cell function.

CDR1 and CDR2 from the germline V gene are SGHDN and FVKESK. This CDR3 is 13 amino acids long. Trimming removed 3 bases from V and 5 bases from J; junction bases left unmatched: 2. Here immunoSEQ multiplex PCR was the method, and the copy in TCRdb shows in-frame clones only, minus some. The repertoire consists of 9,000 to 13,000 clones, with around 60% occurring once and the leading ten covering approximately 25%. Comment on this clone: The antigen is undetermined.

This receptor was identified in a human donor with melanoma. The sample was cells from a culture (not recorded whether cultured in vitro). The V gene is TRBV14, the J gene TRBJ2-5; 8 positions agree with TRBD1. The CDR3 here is CASSQDRVETQYF. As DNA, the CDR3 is TGTGCCAGCAGCCAGGACAGGGTTGAGACCCAGTACTTC.